The clone carrying this T cell receptor beta chain was seen a handful of times. In the original analysis: From reference gene primer amplification, estimates of nucleated cell counts were derived. Assay: immunoSEQ multiplex PCR; the TCRdb copy retains only in-frame clones and omits some. The V and J calls and the clone size are those of that table, but D and trimming were determined from the DNA. Of over 350,000 clones listed, roughly 90% are singletons. This entry belongs to a study of blood T cell repertoires in COVID-19. Study overall: Whether acute or convalescent, the COVID-19 samples came from the United States, Italy and Spain. Sources were T cells, B-cell-depleted T cells, or PBMCs; the material itself was cDNA or gDNA.

Germline CDR1 reads LNHDA; CDR2 reads SQIVND (reference sequence). This CDR3 region has 15 residues. V shed 8 bases, J shed 3 bases, and the junction held 11 bases outside the gene matches. The J gene is TRBJ2-7, the V gene TRBV19, with 9 positions matching TRBD2. The receptor was isolated from a woman aged 25 to 39 with active or convalescent COVID-19. The sample was peripheral blood. DNA of the CDR3: TGTGCCAGTCAAATGGGGTCGACTAGCGGCTACGAGCAGTACTTC. Translating it yields CASQMGSTSGYEQYF.